The clone carrying this TCR beta chain came up a few times. The data derive from a study of blood T cell repertoires in COVID-19. Original handling: Using reference gene primer amplification, nucleated cell counts were estimated. Clones were sequenced by immunoSEQ multiplex PCR, and TCRdb holds only the in-frame ones, with some missing. D and trimming were read from the DNA, whereas the V and J calls and clone size are those reported in that table. Here the sample spans 250,000 to 300,000 clones, about 88% being singletons. Per germline, CDR1 LNHDA and CDR2 SQIVND (reference sequence). The V gene end was trimmed by 8 bases and the J gene end by 9 bases; junction bases not matched to a gene: 8. The CDR3 has 12 residues.

What was sequenced was PBMCs or T cells enriched from blood (not recorded which). The chain links TRBV19 to TRBJ1-1; TRBD1 matches 8 bases. The source of this sequence is a woman aged 45-65 years who had been exposed to COVID-19. The CDR3 loop reads CASSHRGGQAFF. The CDR3 DNA follows: TGTGCCAGTTCACACAGGGGGGGTCAAGCTTTCTTT.